The sequence of this TCR beta chain was determined in a study of T cell repertoires in cytomegalovirus infection. Study observations and caveats: What dominated the ex vivo response were HLA-C-restricted CMV-specific TCR beta clonotypes.

This clonotype was counted at least ten times. Its matching antigen is unknown. TCRdb redid the calling of the reads with MiXCR, one entry per CDR3 protein. Among 350,000 to 550,000 distinct CDR3 sequences listed, approximately 31% were seen once. Germline V gene lookup returns CDR1 LGHNA and CDR2 YSLEER. V lost 0 bases and J lost 5, with 10 bases in between. CDR3 length: 14 amino acids. The source of this sequence is a human donor in good health (CMV status not recorded). Some clones in this sample may be carry-over from other donors' samples. The specimen was PBMCs. The V gene is TRBV4-3, the J gene TRBJ1-1; unclear D gene. The DNA of the CDR3 is TGCGCCAGCAGCCAAGATAGCGTGGGAACTGAAGCTTTCTTT. Translated: CASSQDSVGTEAFF.